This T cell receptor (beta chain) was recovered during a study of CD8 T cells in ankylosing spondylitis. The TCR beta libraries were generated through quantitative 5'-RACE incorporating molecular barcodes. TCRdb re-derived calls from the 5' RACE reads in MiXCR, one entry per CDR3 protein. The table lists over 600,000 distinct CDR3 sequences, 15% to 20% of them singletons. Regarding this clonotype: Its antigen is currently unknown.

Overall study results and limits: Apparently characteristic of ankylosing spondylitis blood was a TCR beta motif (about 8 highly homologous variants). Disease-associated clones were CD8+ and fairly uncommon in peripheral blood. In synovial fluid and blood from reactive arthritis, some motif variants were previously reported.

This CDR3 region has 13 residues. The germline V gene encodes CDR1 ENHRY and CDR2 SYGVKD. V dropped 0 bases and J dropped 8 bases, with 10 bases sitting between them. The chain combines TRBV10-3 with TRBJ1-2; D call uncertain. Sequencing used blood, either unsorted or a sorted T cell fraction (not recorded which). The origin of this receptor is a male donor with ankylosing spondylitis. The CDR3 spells CAISESGADGYTF. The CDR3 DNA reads TGTGCCATCAGTGAGTCTGGCGCGGACGGCTACACCTTC.